Below, 14 T cell receptor beta chains from the same sample are listed, as sequenced in a study of T-cell memory formation after mild COVID-19. TCRdb ran MiXCR on the 5' RACE reads and lists one entry per CDR3 protein. In the table there are 580,000 or so distinct CDR3 sequences, 17% of which are singletons. Sequenced input: PBMCs or a T cell subset sorted from them (not recorded which). The receptors come from an adult woman who had mild COVID-19 (a few samples of this study predate the infection). Cell type and time point are not known.

A few counts support this clonotype. The chain recombines TRBV30 with TRBJ2-5; 8 bases are a match to TRBD2. Germline assignment: CDR1 GTSNPN and CDR2 SVGIG (reference sequence). CDR3 length equals 15 residues. Trimming at V came to 4 bases and at J to 3 bases, leaving 10 bases not matched to a gene. This chain's CDR3 is CAWKEGLARKETQYF. Here the CDR3 DNA reads TGTGCCTGGAAAGAAGGACTAGCACGGAAAGAGACCCAGTACTTC. The full variable domain, its missing parts supplied by reference TRBV30 and TRBJ2-5, is SQTIHQWPATLVQPVGSPLSLECTVEGTSNPNLYWYRQAAGRGLQLLFYSVGIGQISSEVPQNLSASRPQDRQFILSSKKLLLSDSGFYLCAWKEGLARKETQYFGPGTRLLVL.

A few counts support this clonotype. The rearrangement joins TRBV19 to TRBJ2-7; D perhaps matches TRBD2 (6 bases). Trimming cost V 6 bases and J 2 bases, with 11 bases left between them. This CDR3 has 13 amino acids. Germline V lookup: CDR1 LNHDA, CDR2 SQIVND (reference sequence). The CDR3 coding sequence is TGTGCCAGTAGCGGGAGACCGGCCTACGAGCAGTACTTC. The encoded protein is CASSGRPAYEQYF.

This rearrangement joins TRBV7-9 to TRBJ2-1, with D possibly being TRBD1 (5 bases). This CDR3 is built from 14 residues. Trimming removed 4 bases from V and 3 bases from J, with 10 bases in between. Germline V gene data show CDR1 as SEHNR and CDR2 as FQNEAQ (reference sequence). Here the CDR3 DNA reads TGTGCCAGCAGCTGGTTGGGGCACTACAATGAGCAGTTCTTC. It codes for CASSWLGHYNEQFF.

This clonotype appeared a few times. CDR3 sequence (DNA): TGTGCCAGCAGCTTAGAAGCGCTAGCGGTCCACGAGCAGTACTTC. It specifies CASSLEALAVHEQYF. The J gene is TRBJ2-7, the V gene TRBV11-3; TRBD2 matches at 7 bases. V gave up 0 bases and J gave up 5 bases; unmatched junction bases: 7. Germline lookup yields CDR1 SGHNT and CDR2 YENEEA. The CDR3 sequence is 15 residues long.

This clonotype has just a few counts. V and J are TRBV7-9 and TRBJ2-7; possible D gene TRBD1, 6 bases. V was trimmed by 4 bases and J by 3 bases, leaving 13 bases between them. CDR3 length equals 14 residues. Germline V gene lookup returns CDR1 SEHNR and CDR2 FQNEAQ (reference sequence). In DNA, the CDR3 is TGTGCCAGCAGCTCGATCAGGGGAAGCTACGAGCAGTACTTC. Protein: CASSSIRGSYEQYF.

The chain combines TRBV6-5 with TRBJ2-7, with 10 bases identical to TRBD2. The trim removed 5 bases at V and 3 bases at J, leaving 7 bases unmatched. CDR3 size: 15 residues. Germline V gene data show CDR1 as MNHEY and CDR2 as SVGAGI. CDR3 sequence reads: CASSTPGLADYEQYF. The CDR3 DNA follows: TGTGCCAGCAGTACTCCAGGACTAGCGGACTACGAGCAGTACTTC.

This clonotype came up a few times. This chain uses TRBV29-1 with TRBJ2-1; weak D call: TRBD2 (5 bases). V lost 5 bases to trimming and J lost 8 bases, with 16 bases between them. CDR1 and CDR2 from the germline V gene are SQVTM and ANQGSEA. The CDR3 loop spans 13 amino acids. The chain's CDR3 is CSVPWAGTDEQFF. CDR3 sequence (DNA): TGCAGCGTTCCCTGGGCGGGTACGGATGAGCAGTTCTTC.

In its sample, this clonotype was seen many times. The gene calls are TRBV4-3 and TRBJ1-3; D call uncertain. V was trimmed by 1 base and J by 0 bases, leaving 22 bases between them. The CDR3 length is 20 residues. The germline V gene encodes CDR1 LGHNA and CDR2 YSLEER. The CDR3 protein is CASSQVPPSRSDVSGNTIYF. For the CDR3, the DNA is TGCGCCAGCAGCCAAGTGCCCCCGTCGCGGTCAGACGTCTCTGGAAACACCATATATTTT.

This clonotype was picked up a small number of times. The chain carries TRBV20-1 and TRBJ2-7; 10 bases align to TRBD2. From germline, CDR1 is DFQATT and CDR2 SNEGSKA (reference sequence). V lost 5 bases and J lost 3; bases outside the gene matches: 4. The CDR3 spans 13 residues. This CDR3 is CSAVAGGIYEQYF. The CDR3, as DNA: TGCAGTGCTGTAGCGGGAGGTATCTACGAGCAGTACTTC.

This clonotype has ten or more counts. The chain couples TRBV28 to TRBJ2-4; D uncertain. Trimming stripped 3 bases from V and 0 bases from J, with 15 bases between. This CDR3 comprises 17 residues. The germline V gene has CDR1 MDHEN and CDR2 SYDVKM. The CDR3 nucleotides are TGTGCCAGCAGTTTGGGTTCGGTCGTACTAGCCAAAAACATTCAGTACTTC. Its protein is CASSLGSVVLAKNIQYF.

This clonotype was counted only a few times. The rearrangement links TRBV5-6 to TRBJ1-3; D call uncertain. The length of the CDR3 is 15 residues. The germline gives CDR1 SGHDT, CDR2 YYEEEE. V lost 0 bases and J lost 0, with 7 bases in between. CDR3 in DNA: TGTGCCAGCAGCTTGGGGGGTTTCTCTGGAAACACCATATATTTT. Residues: CASSLGGFSGNTIYF.

The chain employs TRBV29-1 and TRBJ2-1; D is possibly TRBD1 or TRBD2 (6 bases each). The CDR3 is 14 residues long. Germline V gene data show CDR1 as SQVTM and CDR2 as ANQGSEA. Between the trimmed V and J ends, which lost 4 bases and 0 bases, there was a span of 10 bases. Here the CDR3 DNA reads TGCAGCGTTGTCGGAGGGGGCTCCTACAATGAGCAGTTCTTC. Its protein is CSVVGGGSYNEQFF.

CDR3 nucleotide sequence: TGTGCCAGCAGCGCAGGGATTAACTATGGCTACACCTTC. Translation gives CASSAGINYGYTF. The chain has TRBV27 and TRBJ1-2, with D maybe TRBD1 (5 bases). The V gene's germline CDR1 is MNHEY and CDR2 SMNVEV (reference sequence). The CDR3 runs to 13 residues. Trimming removed 6 bases at V and 1 base at J, with 9 bases between.

The table lists this clonotype with a few counts. The chain links TRBV20-1 to TRBJ2-7; the D call may be TRBD1 or TRBD2 (5 bases each). The CDR3 is 12 residues long. Trimming left V 4 bases short and J 2 bases short, with 9 bases between. Germline CDR1 reads DFQATT; CDR2 reads SNEGSKA (reference sequence). In DNA, the CDR3 is TGCAGTGCTAATTGGGGACCCTACGAGCAGTACTTC. Translating gives CSANWGPYEQYF.